These 13 T cell receptor beta chains share one sample of origin, sequenced in a study of OX40 agonist ivuxolimab in advanced cancers. The data were produced by immunoSEQ multiplex PCR, yet TCRdb's version contains in-frame clones alone and is incomplete. The repertoire consists of 100,000 or so clones, with less than 90% occurring once and the leading ten covering around 0.8%. This sample comprised CD4+ or CD8+ T cells sorted from blood, obtained in a trial of the OX40 agonist ivuxolimab. These TCRs come from an adult with an advanced solid tumor such as melanoma, head and neck, liver or kidney cancer.

The chain uses TRBV11-1 and TRBJ2-3; 12 bases align to TRBD2. The CDR3 is 17 residues long. Germline V gene lookup returns CDR1 SGHAT and CDR2 FQDESV (reference sequence). J lost 3 bases, V lost 3 bases, and 7 bases had no gene match. CDR3 sequence reads: CASSFPGLAGSTDTQYF. CDR3 nucleotides: TGTGCCAGCAGCTTTCCAGGACTAGCGGGGTCGACAGATACGCAGTATTTT. Full variable domain (outside the CDR3, taken from reference TRBV11-1 and TRBJ2-3): EAEVAQSPRYKITEKSQAVAFWCDPISGHATLYWYRQILGQGPELLVQFQDESVVDDSQLPKDRFSAERLKGVDSTLKIQPAELGDSAMYLCASSFPGLAGSTDTQYFGPGTRLTVL.

The rearrangement links TRBV11-2 to TRBJ1-4; D might be TRBD1 (5 bases). V lost 3 bases to trimming and J lost 8 bases, with 19 bases between them. The CDR3 loop spans 16 amino acids. The germline gives CDR1 SGHAT, CDR2 FQNNGV. CDR3 sequence: CASSFVTGSRAEKLFF. Here the CDR3 DNA reads TGTGCCAGCAGCTTCGTCACAGGATCCAGGGCGGAAAAACTGTTTTTT.

The V call is TRBV11-2, the J call TRBJ1-6; 10 positions match TRBD1. The germline CDR1 and CDR2 sequences are SGHAT and FQNNGV. Losses at the gene ends were 3 bases for V and 7 bases for J; bases not matched to a gene: 6. This CDR3 region has 16 residues. The CDR3 spells CASSFQPGQGNSPLHF. CDR3 DNA sequence: TGTGCCAGCAGCTTTCAGCCGGGACAGGGGAATTCACCCCTCCACTTT.

This sequence joins TRBV20-1 and TRBJ1-3; D gene uncertain. Germline V CDR1 and CDR2: DFQATT, SNEGSKA (reference sequence). Trimming removed 6 bases at V and 2 bases at J, with 5 bases between. The CDR3 has 11 residues. The CDR3 bases are TGCAGTGCGCGACCTGGAAACACCATATATTTT. Amino acids: CSARPGNTIYF.

This sequence joins TRBV7-8 and TRBJ1-2; possible D gene TRBD1, 5 bases. V lost 3 bases, J lost 6 bases, and 20 bases lay in between. CDR3 length: 16 amino acids. Germline V CDR1 and CDR2: SGHVS, FQNEAQ. The CDR3 coding sequence is TGTGCCAGCAGCTTTTTTGGGGGAAGGGAGGAGGATGGCTACACCTTC. Translated, it gives CASSFFGGREEDGYTF. Full variable domain (outside the CDR3, taken from reference TRBV7-8 and TRBJ1-2): GAGVSQSPRYKVAKRGQDVALRCDPISGHVSLFWYQQALGQGPEFLTYFQNEAQLDKSGLPSDRFFAERPEGSVSTLKIQRTQQEDSAVYLCASSFFGGREEDGYTFGSGTRLTVV.

This clone was seen more than once but under ten times. The V call is TRBV30, the J call TRBJ2-7; D unclear. Trimming left V 2 bases short and J 5 bases short, with 22 bases between. The CDR3 is 16 residues long. In germline, CDR1 is GTSNPN, CDR2 SVGIG (reference sequence). CDR3 protein: CAWSPSGFSVSDEQYF. The CDR3 DNA reads TGTGCCTGGAGTCCCAGTGGGTTTAGTGTTTCGGACGAGCAGTACTTC.

This sequence joins TRBV6-1 and TRBJ2-5; D may be TRBD2 (6 bases). V shed 4 bases and J shed 4 bases, with 19 bases lying between them. Germline V gene data show CDR1 as MNHNS and CDR2 as SASEGT. The CDR3 consists of 16 residues. CDR3 DNA: TGTGCCAGCAGTGGAAAAACGAGAGGGAGGAGAGAGACCCAGTACTTC. Translated, it gives CASSGKTRGRRETQYF.

The J gene is TRBJ2-1, the V gene TRBV29-1; D may be TRBD1 (5 bases). Germline V gives CDR1 SQVTM, CDR2 ANQGSEA. Deletions cut 4 bases from V and 4 bases from J, with 14 bases between. CDR3 size: 14 residues. CDR3 sequence: CSVVDQTDYNEQFF. Here the CDR3 DNA reads TGCAGCGTTGTGGATCAGACAGATTACAATGAGCAGTTCTTC.

A few counts support this clone. This CDR3 is CASSEALGANEKLFF. The DNA of the CDR3 is TGTGCCAGCAGTGAAGCTTTAGGGGCTAATGAAAAACTGTTTTTT. V is TRBV2 and J is TRBJ1-4, with D maybe TRBD1 (5 bases). CDR1 and CDR2 from the germline V gene are SNHLY and FYNNEI. Trimming pared 0 bases from V and 3 bases from J, leaving 8 bases between. CDR3 length: 15 residues.

This CDR3 is CAARGSLNTEAFF. DNA of the CDR3: TGTGCGGCAAGGGGCAGTCTGAACACTGAAGCTTTCTTT. V and J are TRBV10-3 and TRBJ1-1, with D possibly TRBD1 on 5 matching bases. The CDR3 totals 13 residues. CDR1 is ENHRY, CDR2 SYGVKD, per germline.

This clone came up a few times. The chain links TRBV30 to TRBJ1-4; TRBD1 might be the D (5 bases). The length of the CDR3 is 13 residues. The germline gives CDR1 GTSNPN, CDR2 SVGIG (reference sequence). Trimming took off 4 bases at V and 1 base at J, with 7 bases between the two ends. CDR3 nucleotides: TGTGCCTGGAAGGGGAGAACTAATGAAAAACTGTTTTTT. This translates into CAWKGRTNEKLFF.

The gene calls are TRBV11-2 and TRBJ1-3; possibly TRBD1 for D (6 bases). CDR1 and CDR2 (germline): SGHAT, FQNNGV. The ends were cut back, 5 bases at V and 3 bases at J, with 11 bases in the middle. The CDR3 is 14 amino acids. CDR3 amino acids: CASSRSQGGNTIYF. CDR3 DNA sequence: TGTGCCAGCAGCCGTTCACAGGGTGGAAACACCATATATTTT.

The chain couples TRBV2 to TRBJ1-3; D remains unclear. The V gene's germline CDR1 is SNHLY and CDR2 FYNNEI. V was pared by 4 bases and J by 4 bases, with 8 bases between. CDR3 length: 13 amino acids. DNA of the CDR3: TGTGCCAGCAGTGCCGGTGGCGGAAACACCATATATTTT. Residues: CASSAGGGNTIYF.